These 23 T cell receptor beta chains came from one sample sequenced in a study of T-cell reconstitution after alpha-beta-depleted transplantation in children. TCRbeta library construction was performed incorporating unique molecular identifiers. Using its own MiXCR run on the PCR reads, TCRdb lists one record per CDR3 protein. The repertoire holds approximately 980,000 distinct CDR3 sequences, under 30% seen once, with 28% in the top ten. The starting material was PBMCs, mostly from graft donor cells, obtained 360 days after TCRalphabeta/CD19-depleted stem cell transplant. The receptors were gathered from a boy in the first two years of life who had a stem cell transplant for SCID, so the T cells may come from the graft donor.

This sequence joins TRBV20-1 and TRBJ2-7, with 8 bases identical to TRBD1. The CDR3 has 14 residues. V shed 2 bases, J shed 2 bases, and the junction held 5 bases outside the gene matches. Germline V gene data show CDR1 as DFQATT and CDR2 as SNEGSKA (reference sequence). Here the CDR3 reads CSARPGQGPYEQYF. CDR3 nucleotides: TGCAGTGCTAGACCCGGACAGGGTCCCTACGAGCAGTACTTC.

The V call is TRBV5-4, the J call TRBJ2-3; TRBD2 aligns across 7 bases. This CDR3 spans 19 amino acids. Germline CDR1 is SGHNT and CDR2 is YYREEE (reference sequence). Trimming at V came to 2 bases and at J to 4 bases, leaving 19 bases not matched to a gene. In nucleotides, the CDR3 is TGTGCCAGCAGCTTTTTGGCCCCACCGGCTAGCGGCCGCGCAGATACGCAGTATTTT. Its protein product is CASSFLAPPASGRADTQYF.

This clonotype has only a few counts. This chain connects TRBV2 to TRBJ2-2; the match to TRBD2 covers 12 bases. V dropped 4 bases and J dropped 3; count of bases not matched to a gene: 0. The CDR3 is 15 residues long. Germline-derived CDR1 and CDR2 are SNHLY and FYNNEI. CDR3: CASSASGGDTGELFF. The CDR3 bases are TGTGCCAGCAGTGCTAGCGGGGGGGACACCGGGGAGCTGTTTTTT. Supplemented by reference TRBV2 and TRBJ2-2, the full variable domain reads EPEVTQTPSHQVTQMGQEVILRCVPISNHLYFYWYRQILGQKVEFLVSFYNNEISEKSEIFDDQFSVERPDGSNFTLKIRSTKLEDSAMYFCASSASGGDTGELFFGEGSRLTVL.

This rearrangement joins TRBV20-1 to TRBJ2-7; 12 bases are shared with TRBD2. V was clipped by 5 bases and J by 7 bases; unmatched bases: 12. There are 15 residues in the CDR3. Germline values: CDR1 DFQATT, CDR2 SNEGSKA (reference sequence). The CDR3 nucleotides are TGCAGTGCTTACACTAGCGGGGGGCCCGACTGGGAGCAGTACTTC. Amino acids: CSAYTSGGPDWEQYF.

The chain couples TRBV20-1 to TRBJ2-5; TRBD2 is a possible D gene (5 bases). The germline V gene has CDR1 DFQATT and CDR2 SNEGSKA (reference sequence). Trimming cost V 3 bases and J 4 bases, with 27 bases left between them. CDR3 length: 18 amino acids. CDR3 region: CSASQPELPRGLGETQYF. As DNA, the CDR3 is TGCAGTGCTAGTCAGCCCGAACTACCTCGGGGATTGGGAGAGACCCAGTACTTC.

This clonotype was seen more than once but under ten times. The chain recombines TRBV29-1 with TRBJ2-1, with D hard to call. The CDR3 has 13 residues. Trimming cost V 1 base and J 7 bases, with 11 bases left between them. The V gene's germline CDR1 is SQVTM and CDR2 ANQGSEA. This CDR3 reads CSVEGTPGNEQFF. In DNA form, the CDR3 reads TGCAGCGTTGAAGGCACACCCGGTAATGAGCAGTTCTTC.

The rearrangement uses TRBV12-5 and TRBJ1-5; 9 bases line up with TRBD1. Germline V lookup: CDR1 LGHNT, CDR2 FRNRAP. The V gene end was trimmed by 4 bases and the J gene end by 4 bases; junction bases not matched to a gene: 5. The CDR3 extends over 15 amino acids. DNA of the CDR3: TGTGCTAGTGGTTCCTCCGGACAGGGGAATCAGCCCCAGCATTTT. It translates to CASGSSGQGNQPQHF.

The chain recombines TRBV7-9 with TRBJ2-7, with D maybe TRBD2 (5 bases). Trimming left V 6 bases short and J 4 bases short, with 16 bases between. The germline V gene has CDR1 SEHNR and CDR2 FQNEAQ (reference sequence). This CDR3 has 14 amino acids. The DNA for the CDR3 is TGTGCCAGCAGTCCAGAGGGCAAAAGTTACGAGCAGTACTTC. Amino acid sequence: CASSPEGKSYEQYF. The variable domain in full, completed from reference TRBV7-9 and TRBJ2-7, reads DTGVSQNPRHKITKRGQNVTFRCDPISEHNRLYWYRQTLGQGPEFLTYFQNEAQLEKSRLLSDRFSAERPKGSFSTLEIQRTEQGDSAMYLCASSPEGKSYEQYFGPGTRLTVT.

The gene calls are TRBV4-1 and TRBJ2-3; 7 nucleotides match TRBD2. Germline assignment: CDR1 MGHRA and CDR2 YSYEKL. This CDR3 has 17 residues. J was trimmed by 5 bases and V by 0 bases; bases with no gene match: 11. The CDR3 loop is CASSQDSLAESEDTQYF. The CDR3 nucleotides are TGCGCCAGCAGCCAAGATTCTCTAGCGGAAAGTGAAGATACGCAGTATTTT.

The chain joins TRBV27 to TRBJ2-1, with D tentatively TRBD1 (5 bases). The CDR3 runs 15 residues. Germline values: CDR1 MNHEY, CDR2 SMNVEV (reference sequence). V gave up 5 bases and J gave up 3 bases, with 14 bases separating them. The CDR3: CASSTRAVIYNEQFF. Written as DNA, the CDR3 is TGTGCCAGCAGTACCAGGGCTGTAATCTACAATGAGCAGTTCTTC.

V and J are TRBV5-1 and TRBJ2-3, with D possibly matching TRBD2 (6 bases). Per the germline V gene, CDR1 is SGHRS and CDR2 is YFSETQ. Trimming removed 0 bases at V and 4 bases at J, with 12 bases between. There are 15 residues in the CDR3. The CDR3 spells CASSLAGVGPDTQYF. The CDR3 DNA reads as TGCGCCAGCAGCTTGGCGGGGGTAGGACCAGATACGCAGTATTTT.

This rearrangement joins TRBV11-2 to TRBJ1-1, with TRBD1 matching over 7 bases. The V gene end was trimmed by 0 bases and the J gene end by 0 bases; junction bases not matched to a gene: 7. Germline V gene lookup returns CDR1 SGHAT and CDR2 FQNNGV. This CDR3 has 17 amino acids. The DNA of the CDR3 is TGTGCCAGCAGCTTAGAGGACAGGAGCTACTTGAACACTGAAGCTTTCTTT. This gives the protein CASSLEDRSYLNTEAFF.

This chain uses TRBV4-2 with TRBJ1-3; the D gene is possibly TRBD1 (5 bases). This CDR3 has 16 residues. Trimming stripped 0 bases from V and 8 bases from J, with 17 bases between. Germline CDR1 LGHNA, CDR2 YNFKEQ. CDR3 in amino acids: CASSQDGEGQSHTIYF. CDR3 sequence (DNA): TGTGCCAGCAGCCAAGATGGGGAGGGGCAATCCCACACCATATATTTT.

In this sample, this clonotype turned up a few times. V usage is TRBV9 and J usage is TRBJ1-1, with D possibly matching TRBD1 (6 bases). Germline CDR1 and CDR2: SGDLS and YYNGEE. V was clipped by 0 bases and J by 5 bases, with 11 bases between them. The CDR3 runs 14 residues. CDR3 loop: CASSVGVGGTEAFF. The CDR3 DNA is TGTGCCAGCAGCGTAGGGGTAGGGGGAACTGAAGCTTTCTTT.

This clonotype was found many times. The chain has TRBV29-1 and TRBJ2-1; possible D gene TRBD2, 6 bases. Germline assignment: CDR1 SQVTM and CDR2 ANQGSEA. The CDR3 totals 13 residues. V gave up 5 bases and J gave up 2 bases, with 10 bases separating them. CDR3 amino acids: CSVRRGPYNEQFF. The CDR3 nucleotides are TGCAGCGTTAGGCGGGGACCCTACAATGAGCAGTTCTTC.

This clonotype showed up just a few times. The genes are TRBV5-1 and TRBJ2-4; TRBD2 matches at 9 bases. Germline V gives CDR1 SGHRS, CDR2 YFSETQ. With V trimmed by 4 bases and J by 2 bases, 10 bases remained unmatched. The CDR3 covers 17 residues. CDR3 sequence (DNA): TGCGCCAGCAGCCCCTCCCTTAGCGGGGGTCCCAAAAACATTCAGTACTTC. The encoded protein is CASSPSLSGGPKNIQYF.

This clonotype was detected only a few times. The chain links TRBV12-3 or TRBV12-4 to TRBJ1-5, with TRBD1 matching over 10 bases. The junction had 9 bases not matched to a gene; V was cut back by 7 bases and J by 3 bases. This CDR3 spans 16 amino acids. The CDR3 is CASTPGQGTHNQPQHF. CDR3 nucleotides: TGTGCCAGCACCCCGGGACAGGGGACCCACAATCAGCCCCAGCATTTT.

V usage is TRBV10-3 and J usage is TRBJ1-6, with D uncertain. CDR1 and CDR2 (germline): ENHRY, SYGVKD. Trimming pared 2 bases from V and 3 bases from J, leaving 5 bases between. The CDR3 extends over 14 amino acids. DNA of the CDR3: TGTGCCATCAGTGAGACTATCTATAATTCACCCCTCCACTTT. Protein product: CAISETIYNSPLHF.

The V and J genes are TRBV7-2 and TRBJ2-5; no reliable D call. The CDR3 has 12 amino acids. V was cut by 4 bases and J by 7 bases, with 10 bases left in between. Germline V gene sequence: CDR1 SGHTA, CDR2 FQGNSA. The CDR3 loop reads CASSYREGTQYF. CDR3 sequence (DNA): TGTGCCAGCAGCTATCGCGAAGGGACCCAGTACTTC.

The gene calls are TRBV20-1 and TRBJ2-2; TRBD1 is a possible D gene (6 bases). CDR3 length: 15 residues. Germline V gene data show CDR1 as DFQATT and CDR2 as SNEGSKA (reference sequence). V lost 7 bases, J lost 4 bases, and 19 bases lay in between. CDR3 sequence reads: CSGTATPDFTGELFF. CDR3 bases: TGCAGTGGGACAGCGACCCCGGACTTCACCGGGGAGCTGTTTTTT.

This clonotype has only a few counts. The chain uses TRBV4-1 and TRBJ2-5, with D possibly TRBD1 on 5 matching bases. The V end lost 7 bases, the J end lost 4 bases, and 16 bases lay between the germline ends. This CDR3 has 14 residues. Per germline, CDR1 MGHRA and CDR2 YSYEKL. CDR3 region: CASKGQPLGETQYF. In nucleotides, the CDR3 is TGCGCCAGCAAGGGGCAACCACTTGGAGAGACCCAGTACTTC.

This chain connects TRBV7-2 to TRBJ2-7; D gene ambiguous. This CDR3 has 12 amino acids. Deletions cut 2 bases from V and 9 bases from J, with 11 bases between. CDR1 and CDR2 from the germline V gene are SGHTA and FQGNSA. The CDR3 nucleotides read TGTGCCAGCAGCTTACACAATTCGGGGCAGTACTTC. This gives the protein CASSLHNSGQYF.

This clonotype was detected a few times. V is TRBV5-6 and J is TRBJ2-5; perhaps TRBD1 as D (6 bases). V was trimmed by 2 bases and J by 7 bases, leaving 12 bases between them. Germline loops: CDR1 SGHDT, CDR2 YYEEEE. The CDR3 spans 13 residues. CDR3 DNA sequence: TGTGCCAGCAGCTTTTACAGGGATTGGACCCAGTACTTC. Protein: CASSFYRDWTQYF. The variable domain in full, completed from reference TRBV5-6 and TRBJ2-5, reads DAGVTQSPTHLIKTRGQQVTLRCSPKSGHDTVSWYQQALGQGPQFIFQYYEEEERQRGNFPDRFSGHQFPNYSSELNVNALLLGDSALYLCASSFYRDWTQYFGPGTRLLVL.